This is a list of T cell receptor beta chains from one sample in a study of blood T cell repertoires in COVID-19. Sequencing used immunoSEQ multiplex PCR; TCRdb keeps in-frame clones, though not all of them. The profile shows around 220,000 clones, about 90% of them singletons. Sequences were obtained from PBMCs or T cells enriched from blood (not recorded which). These receptors were collected from a woman younger than 45 with acute COVID-19. The CDR3 runs from the conserved cysteine through the conserved F or W. A D gene is named only where the DNA matches it firmly. Size is omitted from some rows. Given values are once, few, many or a class for expanded clones.

J gene: TRBJ2-1
clone size: -
D gene: -
V gene: TRBV18
CDR3 DNA: TGTGCCAGCTCCCGACCTAAGACTAGCTCCTACAATGAGCAGTTCTTC
CDR3 protein: CASSRPKTSSYNEQFF

J gene: TRBJ1-6
clone size: -
D gene: TRBD1
V gene: TRBV28
CDR3 DNA: TGTGCCAGCAGTTTGGTACTACAGGGGGGACATGATTCACCCCTCCACTTT
CDR3 protein: CASSLVLQGGHDSPLHF

J gene: TRBJ1-1
clone size: -
D gene: -
V gene: TRBV12-3/TRBV12-4
CDR3 DNA: TGTGCCAGCAGTCTACAGTGGGACACTGAAGCTTTCTTT
CDR3 protein: CASSLQWDTEAFF

J gene: TRBJ1-2
clone size: -
D gene: -
V gene: TRBV28
CDR3 DNA: TGTGCCAGCAGTGACATCTATGGCTACACCTTC
CDR3 protein: CASSDIYGYTF

J gene: TRBJ1-2
clone size: -
D gene: -
V gene: TRBV28
CDR3 DNA: TGTGCCAGCATCACAGGGACACCCCTCAACTATGGCTACACCTTC
CDR3 protein: CASITGTPLNYGYTF

J gene: TRBJ1-2
clone size: -
D gene: -
V gene: TRBV3-1/TRBV3-2
CDR3 DNA: TGTGCCAGCAGCCAGGGACAACGAACCTATGGCTACACCTTC
CDR3 protein: CASSQGQRTYGYTF

J gene: TRBJ2-7
clone size: -
D gene: TRBD1
V gene: TRBV2
CDR3 DNA: TGTGCCAGCAGTGGAAGACAGGGCTGGTCCTACGAGCAGTACTTC
CDR3 protein: CASSGRQGWSYEQYF

J gene: TRBJ1-2
clone size: -
D gene: -
V gene: TRBV13
CDR3 DNA: TGTGCCAGCAGCTTAGCGGGGGGCCATGGCTACACCTTC
CDR3 protein: CASSLAGGHGYTF

J gene: TRBJ1-2
clone size: once
D gene: TRBD1
V gene: TRBV7-9
CDR3 DNA: TGTGCCAGCAGCTTAGGGACAGGGCACACCTTC
CDR3 protein: CASSLGTGHTF

J gene: TRBJ1-2
clone size: -
D gene: TRBD1
V gene: TRBV14
CDR3 DNA: TGTGCCAGCAGCTCCTACAGGGGGGCGAACGGCTACACCTTC
CDR3 protein: CASSSYRGANGYTF

J gene: TRBJ2-1
clone size: -
D gene: TRBD1
V gene: TRBV10-1
CDR3 DNA: TGCGCCAGCAGTGAGTCGAGAGGGGGCGGATACAATGAGCAGTTCTTC
CDR3 protein: CASSESRGGGYNEQFF

J gene: TRBJ2-3
clone size: -
D gene: -
V gene: TRBV6-2/TRBV6-3
CDR3 DNA: TGTGCCAGCAGTTACCGCGCAGATACGCAGTATTTT
CDR3 protein: CASSYRADTQYF

J gene: TRBJ2-3
clone size: -
D gene: TRBD2
V gene: TRBV6-6
CDR3 DNA: TGTGCCAGCAGTTACTACGTGGGAGGGGTAGGGGATACGCAGTATTTT
CDR3 protein: CASSYYVGGVGDTQYF

J gene: TRBJ2-7
clone size: -
D gene: TRBD2
V gene: TRBV11-3
CDR3 DNA: TGTGCCAGCAGCCCGGGCCTAGCGGGAGACGAGCAGTACTTC
CDR3 protein: CASSPGLAGDEQYF

J gene: TRBJ1-1
clone size: -
D gene: TRBD1
V gene: TRBV3-1/TRBV3-2
CDR3 DNA: TGTGCCAGCAGCCAGCTGGGACAGGGGAGCACTGAAGCTTTCTTT
CDR3 protein: CASSQLGQGSTEAFF

J gene: TRBJ1-5
clone size: -
D gene: TRBD1
V gene: TRBV18
CDR3 DNA: TGTGCCAGCTCACCGACACAAATAGGACAGGGTAATCAGCCCCAGCATTTT
CDR3 protein: CASSPTQIGQGNQPQHF

J gene: TRBJ1-1
clone size: -
D gene: -
V gene: TRBV29-1
CDR3 DNA: TGCAGCGTTGGAACAGGGAAGGTGACTGAAGCTTTCTTT
CDR3 protein: CSVGTGKVTEAFF

J gene: TRBJ1-1
clone size: -
D gene: TRBD1
V gene: TRBV27
CDR3 DNA: TGTGCCAGCAGTTTAATGGGGCAGGGGGCAGTAGGTTTTAACACTGAAGCTTTCTTT
CDR3 protein: CASSLMGQGAVGFNTEAFF

J gene: TRBJ1-1
clone size: -
D gene: TRBD1
V gene: TRBV6-6
CDR3 DNA: TGTGCCAGCAGGAGCATCAGTCAGGGGGCGGTAACTGAAGCTTTCTTT
CDR3 protein: CASRSISQGAVTEAFF

J gene: TRBJ1-4
clone size: -
D gene: TRBD1
V gene: TRBV5-1
CDR3 DNA: TGCGCCAGCAGCTTGTGGCCGGGACAGGGGGCGGTAAATGAAAAACTGTTTTTT
CDR3 protein: CASSLWPGQGAVNEKLFF

J gene: TRBJ1-1
clone size: -
D gene: -
V gene: TRBV28
CDR3 DNA: TGTGCCAGCAGTTCCGTCGGGTGGGACACTGAAGCTTTCTTT
CDR3 protein: CASSSVGWDTEAFF

J gene: TRBJ1-2
clone size: -
D gene: -
V gene: TRBV5-1
CDR3 DNA: TGCGCCAGCAGCTTACAGGAGAACTATGGCTACACCTTC
CDR3 protein: CASSLQENYGYTF

J gene: TRBJ1-2
clone size: -
D gene: -
V gene: TRBV2
CDR3 DNA: TGTGCCAGCAGTGTTGGGCAGGGATACGGCTACACCTTC
CDR3 protein: CASSVGQGYGYTF

J gene: TRBJ2-1
clone size: -
D gene: -
V gene: TRBV7-2
CDR3 DNA: TGTGCCAGCAGCTTAGTGGCGACAGTGAACAATGAGCAGTTCTTC
CDR3 protein: CASSLVATVNNEQFF

J gene: TRBJ2-7
clone size: once
D gene: TRBD2
V gene: TRBV7-8
CDR3 DNA: TGTGCCAGCAGTTACGGACTAGCGGGGGGAGTCAAGCAGTACTTC
CDR3 protein: CASSYGLAGGVKQYF

J gene: TRBJ1-2
clone size: -
D gene: TRBD1
V gene: TRBV11-2
CDR3 DNA: TGTGCCAGCAGCGGCCGGGACAGGGAAAGCTATGGCTACACCTTC
CDR3 protein: CASSGRDRESYGYTF

J gene: TRBJ2-3
clone size: once
D gene: -
V gene: TRBV25-1
CDR3 DNA: TGTGCCAGCCGGGGGAAACAGACAACAGATACGCAGTATTTT
CDR3 protein: CASRGKQTTDTQYF

J gene: TRBJ1-2
clone size: -
D gene: -
V gene: TRBV24-1
CDR3 DNA: TGTGCCACCAGTGATGAGTTCTCAAACTATGGCTACACCTTC
CDR3 protein: CATSDEFSNYGYTF

J gene: TRBJ2-5
clone size: -
D gene: TRBD2
V gene: TRBV7-8
CDR3 DNA: TGTGCCAGCAGCTCAACTTTAGCGGGAGAGACCCAGTACTTC
CDR3 protein: CASSSTLAGETQYF

J gene: TRBJ1-1
clone size: -
D gene: -
V gene: TRBV7-8
CDR3 DNA: TGTGCCAGCAGCTTGCACCGGGGGGAGGGCACTGAAGCTTTCTTT
CDR3 protein: CASSLHRGEGTEAFF

J gene: TRBJ2-5
clone size: few
D gene: -
V gene: TRBV5-4
CDR3 DNA: TGTGCCAGCAGCTTGGCCGTAGGTTTACGCGGCAAGACCCAGTACTTC
CDR3 protein: CASSLAVGLRGKTQYF

J gene: TRBJ1-2
clone size: -
D gene: -
V gene: TRBV15
CDR3 DNA: TGTGCCACCAGGGGAGCTATCAGTTCCTATGGCTACACCTTC
CDR3 protein: CATRGAISSYGYTF

J gene: TRBJ2-4
clone size: -
D gene: TRBD1
V gene: TRBV29-1
CDR3 DNA: TGCAGCGTCGCTGAAGGACAGGGGGCCAACATTCAGTACTTC
CDR3 protein: CSVAEGQGANIQYF

J gene: TRBJ2-7
clone size: -
D gene: -
V gene: TRBV12-2
CDR3 DNA: TGTGCAAGTCGCTTAGCGTTGTCGGGCGGGCGCACCTACGAGCAGTACTTC
CDR3 protein: CASRLALSGGRTYEQYF

J gene: TRBJ2-2
clone size: -
D gene: TRBD2
V gene: TRBV28
CDR3 DNA: TGTGCCAGCAGTTCTCGGGTAGCGGGGACCGGGGAGCTGTTTTTT
CDR3 protein: CASSSRVAGTGELFF

J gene: TRBJ2-5
clone size: -
D gene: -
V gene: TRBV5-5
CDR3 DNA: TGTGCCAGCAGCTTTCAGGTGGCGCAAGAGACCCAGTACTTC
CDR3 protein: CASSFQVAQETQYF

J gene: TRBJ1-5
clone size: -
D gene: -
V gene: TRBV5-4
CDR3 DNA: TGTGCCAGCAGCCAAGGAGCGGGCAATCAGCCCCAGCATTTT
CDR3 protein: CASSQGAGNQPQHF

J gene: TRBJ2-3
clone size: -
D gene: TRBD1
V gene: TRBV28
CDR3 DNA: TGTGCCACCAGTTTGGGTAGTAGGACAGGGAGGATGGATACGCAGTATTTT
CDR3 protein: CATSLGSRTGRMDTQYF

J gene: TRBJ1-2
clone size: -
D gene: -
V gene: TRBV11-2
CDR3 DNA: TGTGCCAGCAGCTTAGGGGGGCCTAACTATGGCTACACCTTC
CDR3 protein: CASSLGGPNYGYTF

J gene: TRBJ1-5
clone size: once
D gene: -
V gene: TRBV7-3
CDR3 DNA: TGTGCCAGCAGCCATACAGGAGGGTTAGATCAGCCCCAGCATTTT
CDR3 protein: CASSHTGGLDQPQHF

J gene: TRBJ2-1
clone size: -
D gene: TRBD2
V gene: TRBV24-1
CDR3 DNA: TGTGCCACCAGTGATGGACGACTAGCGGGAGGTGATGAGCAGTTCTTC
CDR3 protein: CATSDGRLAGGDEQFF

J gene: TRBJ1-2
clone size: -
D gene: TRBD1
V gene: TRBV27
CDR3 DNA: TGTGCCACCGCACCCGGGACAGGGATTATAGGTGGCTACACCTTC
CDR3 protein: CATAPGTGIIGGYTF

J gene: TRBJ2-3
clone size: -
D gene: -
V gene: TRBV28
CDR3 DNA: TGTGCCAGCAGGAGGAGCACAGATACGCAGTATTTT
CDR3 protein: CASRRSTDTQYF

J gene: TRBJ1-1
clone size: -
D gene: -
V gene: TRBV27
CDR3 DNA: TGTGCCAGCAGTTCCCTATTTTCATCTGAAGCTTTCTTT
CDR3 protein: CASSSLFSSEAFF

J gene: TRBJ2-1
clone size: -
D gene: TRBD2
V gene: TRBV4-2
CDR3 DNA: TGTGCCAGCAGCCCCCATAGACGGCGGGGGGGCGACAATGAGCAGTTCTTC
CDR3 protein: CASSPHRRRGGDNEQFF

J gene: TRBJ2-1
clone size: -
D gene: -
V gene: TRBV20-1
CDR3 DNA: TGCAGTGCTAGCGGTGACAATGAGCAGTTCTTC
CDR3 protein: CSASGDNEQFF

J gene: TRBJ1-6
clone size: -
D gene: -
V gene: TRBV7-3
CDR3 DNA: TGTGCCAGCAGCTTAGAATCACGGGGGAGTTCACCCCTCCACTTT
CDR3 protein: CASSLESRGSSPLHF

J gene: TRBJ2-1
clone size: -
D gene: -
V gene: TRBV27
CDR3 DNA: TGTGCCAGCAGTTCCCCCCCGGGTCCAAACAATGAGCAGTTCTTC
CDR3 protein: CASSSPPGPNNEQFF

J gene: TRBJ1-1
clone size: -
D gene: -
V gene: TRBV5-1
CDR3 DNA: TGCGCCAGCTTACCCCGCCCAGGCACTGAAGCTTTCTTT
CDR3 protein: CASLPRPGTEAFF

J gene: TRBJ2-7
clone size: -
D gene: -
V gene: TRBV4-1
CDR3 DNA: TGCGCCAGCAGCCAAGGCAGGGGGGCCTACGAGCAGTACTTC
CDR3 protein: CASSQGRGAYEQYF